The subject of this entry is one TCR beta chain. Its antigen is unidentified. The sample comes from a study of cytomegalovirus exposure and HLA in healthy donors. Study-wide points: Analysis was performed later, and it showed HLA-associated TCR beta chains to be more clonally expanded than equally common others. Among the sequence variants, a highly shared cluster was likely an artifact of sequencing. In vitro work confirmed that three CMV-associated chains recognize CMV antigens.

A multiplex PCR was run with 60 Vbeta primers and 13 Jbeta primers. Sequencing was performed with immunoSEQ multiplex PCR; in TCRdb, only in-frame clones are kept and a portion is missing. There are about 140,000 clones in the sample; roughly 85% occur only once, and roughly 6.8% lies in the top ten. The CDR3 has 15 amino acids. The germline CDR1 and CDR2 sequences are LGHNT and FRNRAP. Trimming took 1 base from V and 2 from J, leaving 8 bases between them. The V gene is TRBV12-5, the J gene TRBJ2-2; possible D gene TRBD1, 6 bases. The sample was PBMCs. This TCR came from a man in his forties in good health and CMV-seropositive. The CDR3 protein is CASGLGQVNTGELFF. The CDR3 nucleotides read TGTGCTAGTGGTTTGGGACAGGTAAACACCGGGGAGCTGTTTTTT.